The 5 T cell receptor beta chains reported below all come from one sample, sequenced in a study of cytomegalovirus exposure and HLA in healthy donors. PCR involved 60 Vbeta and 13 Jbeta primers. The data were produced by immunoSEQ multiplex PCR, yet TCRdb's version contains in-frame clones alone and is incomplete. The sample yields 100,000 to 120,000 clones, about 80% seen once. The sequencing input was PBMCs. The receptors originated from a woman aged 60 to 75 in good health and CMV-seropositive.

The chain employs TRBV20-1 and TRBJ2-5, with a possible D match to TRBD1 (6 bases). Germline V gene data show CDR1 as DFQATT and CDR2 as SNEGSKA (reference sequence). V was cut by 7 bases and J by 5 bases, with 11 bases left in between. The CDR3 sequence is 11 residues long. The CDR3 spells CSVQTGETQYF. As DNA, the CDR3 is TGCAGTGTCCAGACAGGCGAGACCCAGTACTTC.

The table lists this clone with a count of one. V gene TRBV7-2 combines with J gene TRBJ2-3; 11 bases match TRBD2. Germline V CDR1 and CDR2: SGHTA, FQGNSA. CDR3 length: 15 amino acids. J lost 4 bases, V lost 9 bases, and 9 bases had no gene match. The CDR3 reads CASRLAGGPSDTQYF. The CDR3 nucleotides read TGTGCCAGTCGCTTAGCGGGAGGGCCCTCAGATACGCAGTATTTT.

V and J are TRBV11-2 and TRBJ1-5; D possibly corresponds to TRBD1 (5 bases). The CDR3 consists of 13 residues. Per germline, CDR1 SGHAT and CDR2 FQNNGV. Trimming removed 3 bases at V and 9 bases at J, with 12 bases between. CDR3 DNA sequence: TGTGCCAGCAGCTTGACAGTTAACGGGCCCCAGCATTTT. Translated: CASSLTVNGPQHF.

The chain carries TRBV28 and TRBJ2-1, with a tentative D call TRBD2 (6 bases). Germline V gene lookup returns CDR1 MDHEN and CDR2 SYDVKM. The V and J ends lost 7 bases and 2 bases respectively, with 15 bases between them. The CDR3 consists of 15 residues. The CDR3 region is CASNPGGNAYNEQFF. The CDR3 coding sequence is TGTGCCAGCAACCCGGGCGGGAATGCCTACAATGAGCAGTTCTTC.

This sequence joins TRBV5-1 and TRBJ1-1, with TRBD1 matching over 8 bases. The germline V gene has CDR1 SGHRS and CDR2 YFSETQ. The CDR3 is made up of 14 amino acids. With 1 base clipped from V and 4 bases from J, the junction kept 3 bases outside the gene matches. CDR3 nucleotides: TGCGCCAGCAGCTTGCAGGGGGCGCGCACTGAAGCTTTCTTT. Its translation: CASSLQGARTEAFF.